The T cell receptor beta chain described here comes from a study of blood T cell repertoires in COVID-19. Study information: Sites across the United States, Italy and Spain contributed samples from acute and convalescent COVID-19. T cells, B-cell-depleted T cells, or PBMCs supplied cDNA or gDNA.

In the source study's methods: The assay estimated nucleated cells by amplifying reference gene primers. The table came from immunoSEQ multiplex PCR; TCRdb's copy has only in-frame clones and leaves some out. V, J and clone size are those of that table, while D and trimming were read from the DNA. The sample has some 270,000 clones, around nine tenths seen once. The junction had 6 bases not matched to a gene; V was cut back by 1 base and J by 4 bases. From germline, CDR1 is SGHTS and CDR2 YDEGEE. The CDR3 covers 16 residues. The material sequenced was peripheral blood. The receptor was isolated from a woman aged 60-70 years who had recovered from COVID-19. The rearrangement links TRBV5-8 to TRBJ2-7; 12 nucleotides line up with TRBD1. The CDR3 coding sequence is TGTGCCAGCAGCTTGTGGGGGACAGGGGGCTCATACGAGCAGTACTTC. This gives the protein CASSLWGTGGSYEQYF.